The text below deals with one T cell receptor beta chain. The data stem from a study of blood T cell repertoires in COVID-19. Generated by immunoSEQ multiplex PCR, the TCRdb table keeps only in-frame clones and is missing some. The data hold 200,000 to 250,000 clones, with approximately 87% observed a single time. The CDR3 consists of 13 residues. Trimming stripped 5 bases from V and 5 bases from J, with 13 bases between. The V gene's germline CDR1 is SGHDT and CDR2 YYEEEE. Sequencing was performed on PBMCs or T cells enriched from blood (not recorded which). The rearrangement links TRBV5-6 to TRBJ2-5, with D possibly being TRBD2 (5 bases). This TCR derives from a woman aged 45-65 years in a cohort exposed to, infected with or recovered from COVID-19 (not recorded which). As DNA, the CDR3 is TGTGCCAGCAGTGTACGGGGTGCGGAGACCCAGTACTTC. The encoded protein is CASSVRGAETQYF. Supplemented by reference TRBV5-6 and TRBJ2-5, the full variable domain reads DAGVTQSPTHLIKTRGQQVTLRCSPKSGHDTVSWYQQALGQGPQFIFQYYEEEERQRGNFPDRFSGHQFPNYSSELNVNALLLGDSALYLCASSVRGAETQYFGPGTRLLVL.